This T cell receptor (beta chain) came from a study of regulatory T cells in long-lasting Graves disease. This clonotype has at least ten counts. Time point meaning: persistent/refractory GD, antithyroid drugs over 5 years with positive TRAb. Generation of the TCR library employed RNA extracted from PBMCs. EDTA tubes were used for drawing 8 to 9 milliliters of peripheral blood. Investigators prepared the TCR beta libraries by applying iRepertoire HTBI primers and Arm-PCR of CDR3 regions. TCRdb redid the calling of the multiplex PCR reads with MiXCR, one entry per CDR3 protein. Among hundreds of thousands of distinct CDR3 sequences listed, less than 25% were seen once. Losses at the gene ends were 0 bases for V and 5 bases for J; bases not matched to a gene: 5. Germline assignment: CDR1 SGHRS and CDR2 YFSETQ. The CDR3 length is 14 residues.

The sample was peripheral blood mononuclear cells (PBMCs), taken when the disease was refractory, from a patient treated with antithyroid drugs. The receptor comes from a female donor with Graves disease. The chain employs TRBV5-1 and TRBJ2-7, with 7 bases matching TRBD1. The CDR3 here is CASSLDRGFDEQYF. The CDR3 DNA reads as TGCGCCAGCAGCTTGGACAGGGGATTCGACGAGCAGTACTTC.